This TCR beta chain was observed in a study of blood T cell repertoires in COVID-19. Across the whole study: The study drew acute and convalescent COVID-19 samples from the United States, Italy and Spain.

Per the authors' pipeline: Amplification of reference gene primers was used by the study to estimate nucleated cell counts. TCRdb's table, derived via immunoSEQ multiplex PCR, lists solely in-frame clones and lacks some. V and J calls and clone size are copied from that table; D and trimming were computed from the DNA. Found here are 56,000 or so clones, about 91% of them singletons; the top ten hold around 45%. It was during active infection that Seattle patients were enrolled and then longitudinally followed. The junction had 6 bases not matched to a gene; V was cut back by 6 bases and J by 3 bases. The CDR3 is 14 amino acids. In germline, CDR1 is ENHRY, CDR2 SYGVKD.

The sequence derives from a woman aged 55 to 70 with COVID-19, enrolled during active disease. The chain joins TRBV10-3 to TRBJ2-7; 9 bases agree with TRBD1. Sequenced material: peripheral blood. The CDR3 loop reads CAISPGQGIYEQYF. As DNA, the CDR3 is TGTGCCATCAGCCCGGGACAGGGAATCTACGAGCAGTACTTC.